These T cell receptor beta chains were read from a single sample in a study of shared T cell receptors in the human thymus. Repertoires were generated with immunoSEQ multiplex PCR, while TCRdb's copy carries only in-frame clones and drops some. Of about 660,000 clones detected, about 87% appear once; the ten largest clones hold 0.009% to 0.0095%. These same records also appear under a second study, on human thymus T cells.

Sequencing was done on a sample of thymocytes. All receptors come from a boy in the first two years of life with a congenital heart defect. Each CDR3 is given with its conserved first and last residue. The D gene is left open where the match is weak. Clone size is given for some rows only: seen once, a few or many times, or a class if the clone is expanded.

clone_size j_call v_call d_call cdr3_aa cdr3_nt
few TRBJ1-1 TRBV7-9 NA CASKMSGGAFF TGTGCCAGCAAAATGTCCGGAGGAGCTTTCTTT
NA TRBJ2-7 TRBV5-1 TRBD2 CASSLGPTSGGTYEQYF TGCGCCAGCAGCTTGGGGCCTACTAGCGGGGGGACCTACGAGCAGTACTTC
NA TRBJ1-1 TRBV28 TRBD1 CASRWDRGLGTEAFF TGTGCCAGCAGGTGGGACAGGGGGCTCGGAACTGAAGCTTTCTTT
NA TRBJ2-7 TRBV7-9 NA CASSNARGAPYEQYF TGTGCCAGCAGCAACGCAAGGGGCGCCCCATACGAGCAGTACTTC
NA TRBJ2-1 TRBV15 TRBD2 CATSRTLSGKSSYNEQFF TGTGCCACCAGCAGAACACTTAGCGGGAAGAGCTCCTACAATGAGCAGTTCTTC
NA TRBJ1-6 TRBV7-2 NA CASLAGGNSYNSPLHF TGTGCCAGCCTCGCGGGTGGGAACTCCTATAATTCACCCCTCCACTTT
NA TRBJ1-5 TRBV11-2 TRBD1 CASSPSLETGRTENQPQHF TGTGCCAGCAGCCCCTCCTTAGAGACAGGGCGTACCGAAAATCAGCCCCAGCATTTT
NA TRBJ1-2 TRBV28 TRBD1 CASSTPTTKNLQGHYGYTF TGTGCCAGCAGTACCCCGACAACAAAGAACCTACAGGGGCACTATGGCTACACCTTC
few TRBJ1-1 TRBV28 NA CASSPQELTEAFF TGTGCCAGCAGCCCCCAAGAGTTGACTGAAGCTTTCTTT
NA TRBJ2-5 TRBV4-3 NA CASSQGGQETQYF TGCGCCAGCAGCCAGGGGGGCCAAGAGACCCAGTACTTC
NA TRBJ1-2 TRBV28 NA CASSLWGVAYGYTF TGTGCCAGCAGTTTATGGGGAGTAGCCTATGGCTACACCTTC
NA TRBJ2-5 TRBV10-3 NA CAISESAGAVQETQYF TGTGCCATCAGTGAGTCGGCAGGGGCGGTTCAAGAGACCCAGTACTTC
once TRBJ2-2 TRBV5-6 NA CASSLYRAMNTGELFF TGTGCCAGCAGCTTGTACAGGGCGATGAACACCGGGGAGCTGTTTTTT
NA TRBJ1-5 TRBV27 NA CASRSRVGDSNQPQHF TGTGCCAGCAGGAGCAGGGTGGGTGATAGCAATCAGCCCCAGCATTTT
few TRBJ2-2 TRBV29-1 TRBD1 CSVRLTGDNTGELFF TGCAGCGTTCGCCTGACAGGGGACAACACCGGGGAGCTGTTTTTT
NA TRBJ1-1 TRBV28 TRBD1 CASSFICDRGNTEAFF TGTGCCAGCAGTTTCATTTGCGACAGGGGGAACACTGAAGCTTTCTTT
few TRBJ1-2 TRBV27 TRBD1 CASRDRGNYGYTF TGTGCCAGCAGGGACAGGGGTAACTATGGCTACACCTTC
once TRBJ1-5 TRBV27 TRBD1 CASSLTGTWLYQPQHF TGTGCCAGCAGTTTGACAGGGACCTGGTTGTATCAGCCCCAGCATTTT
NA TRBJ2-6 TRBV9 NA CASSESTSGANVLTF TGTGCCAGCAGCGAGAGCACTTCTGGGGCCAACGTCCTGACTTTC
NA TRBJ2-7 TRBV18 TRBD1 CASSPIQGYEQYF TGTGCCAGCTCACCAATACAGGGGTACGAGCAGTACTTC
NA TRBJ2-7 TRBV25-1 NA CASSEYGVSGEQYF TGTGCCAGCAGTGAATACGGGGTTTCGGGTGAGCAGTACTTC
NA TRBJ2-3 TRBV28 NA CASSQDFLSTDTQYF TGTGCCAGCAGTCAGGACTTCCTCTCCACAGATACGCAGTATTTT
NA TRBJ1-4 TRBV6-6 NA CASSSDRDQGEKLFF TGTGCCAGCAGTTCCGACAGAGACCAAGGCGAAAAACTGTTTTTT
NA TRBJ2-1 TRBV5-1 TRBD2 CASSFEPGGGDNEQFF TGCGCCAGCAGCTTCGAACCCGGCGGGGGGGACAATGAGCAGTTCTTC
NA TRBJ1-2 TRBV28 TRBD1 CASSWIRDRAYGYTF TGTGCCAGCAGTTGGATACGGGACAGGGCCTATGGCTACACCTTC